This TCR beta chain was documented in a study of early T cells in non-severe SARS-CoV-2 infection. Looking at the study overall: The chains were unpaired, and the sequenced material was bulk RNA from unsorted whole blood.

Individual cDNA molecules were tagged with unique molecular identifiers, the study reported. TCRdb re-derived calls from the 5' RACE reads in MiXCR, one entry per CDR3 protein. The sample consists of 100,000 to 120,000 distinct CDR3 sequences, over 10% of them appearing once. Trimming stripped 0 bases from V and 4 bases from J, with 6 bases between. In germline, CDR1 is SQVTM, CDR2 ANQGSEA. The CDR3 totals 13 residues. This chain joins TRBV29-1 and TRBJ2-2, with D uncertain. The sequences come from whole blood, collected at baseline. The TCR originated in an adult who was a healthcare worker with PCR-confirmed SARS-CoV-2 infection or an uninfected control (not recorded which). CDR3 sequence reads: CSVEDGPTGELFF. As DNA, the CDR3 is TGCAGCGTTGAAGATGGGCCCACCGGGGAGCTGTTTTTT.